The next 22 T cell receptor beta chains were all read from a single sample in a study of post-analysis software for immune sequencing data (dated by TCRdb to about 2015). Their target antigens are unknown. Libraries were built with PCR. Sequencing took place on an Illumina HiSeq 2500. To reduce PCR and sequencing biases, unique molecular identifiers were incorporated into the TCR beta cDNA libraries. The raw public data were reprocessed by TCRdb itself: fastp quality trimming at Q25, MiXCR clonotype calling, in-frame beta chains only. CDR3 protein sequences are deduplicated, and each keeps its most common genes and DNA. The sample table contains around 250,000 distinct CDR3 sequences; only one count was recorded for 36% of them. Around 5.2% of the sample comes from the top ten. The investigation overall reported the following: Significantly higher frequencies in patients than in controls were found for about five TRBV segments, including TRBV5-6, TRBV5-1 and TRBV20-1.

Specimen: blood. Receptor source: a girl aged 5-17 years with multiple sclerosis.

There are many counts of this clonotype. The CDR3 reads CATSEPSVNEQFF. The CDR3 coding sequence is TGTGCCACCAGTGAGCCTAGCGTCAATGAGCAGTTCTTC. This sequence joins TRBV24-1 and TRBJ2-1; maybe TRBD2 (6 bases). V dropped 4 bases and J dropped 6 bases, with 9 bases sitting between them. CDR3 length equals 13 residues. Germline V gene data show CDR1 as KGHDR and CDR2 as SFDVKD.

This clonotype appeared many times. This sequence joins TRBV7-9 and TRBJ1-4, with D perhaps TRBD1 (6 bases). The CDR3 loop spans 15 amino acids. The V end lost 4 bases, the J end lost 8 bases, and 17 bases lay between the germline ends. Germline-derived CDR1 and CDR2 are SEHNR and FQNEAQ (reference sequence). The CDR3 protein is CASSSTRGPGEKLFF. In DNA, the CDR3 is TGTGCCAGCAGCTCGACCAGGGGCCCGGGGGAAAAACTGTTTTTT. The complete variable domain, with remaining parts taken from reference TRBV7-9 and TRBJ1-4, reads DTGVSQNPRHKITKRGQNVTFRCDPISEHNRLYWYRQTLGQGPEFLTYFQNEAQLEKSRLLSDRFSAERPKGSFSTLEIQRTEQGDSAMYLCASSSTRGPGEKLFFGSGTQLSVL.

To note about this clonotype: A much larger clone is a single base away; this may be a read error. The chain uses TRBV2 and TRBJ1-2; D call uncertain. CDR3 length: 13 amino acids. Germline CDR1 SNHLY, CDR2 FYNNEI. CDR3 DNA sequence: TGTGCCAGCAGGGGAGGATTGGACTATAGCTACACCTTC. Amino acids: CASRGGLDYSYTF.

This clonotype was seen repeatedly, ten times or more. The chain is built from TRBV4-2 and TRBJ2-7; 7 nucleotides match TRBD2. The germline CDR1 and CDR2 sequences are LGHNA and YNFKEQ. With V trimmed by 0 bases and J by 2 bases, 4 bases remained unmatched. The CDR3 has 15 amino acids. In nucleotides, the CDR3 is TGTGCCAGCAGCCAAGAGGCGGGAGCCCCCTACGAGCAGTACTTC. Its translation: CASSQEAGAPYEQYF.

The DNA for the CDR3 is TGCAGCGTTCGGCTAGCGGAGTCCAGGGGAACGCAGTATTTT. It codes for CSVRLAESRGTQYF. The chain couples TRBV29-1 to TRBJ2-3; maybe TRBD2 (7 bases). With 5 bases removed from V and 9 bases from J, the gap between germline ends came to 21 bases. The CDR3 contains 14 residues. Germline lookup yields CDR1 SQVTM and CDR2 ANQGSEA.

With regard to this clonotype: This may be a read error: a much more frequent sequence differs by one nucleotide. V is TRBV12-3 or TRBV12-4 and J is TRBJ1-2; 8 bases line up with TRBD1. CDR3 length: 15 amino acids. Trimming at V came to 5 bases and at J to 4 bases, leaving 9 bases not matched to a gene. CDR3 in DNA: TGTGCCAGCAGTGAGGGGACAGGCCGCATCTATGGCTACACCTTC. Translated: CASSEGTGRIYGYTF.

This clonotype was found many times. V is TRBV20-1 and J is TRBJ2-1, with D possibly being TRBD2 (5 bases). From germline, CDR1 is DFQATT and CDR2 SNEGSKA (reference sequence). V gave up 5 bases and J gave up 0 bases, with 14 bases separating them. This CDR3 has 15 amino acids. The CDR3 reads CSARGLSSSYNEQFF. As DNA, the CDR3 is TGCAGTGCTCGCGGACTTTCGAGCTCCTACAATGAGCAGTTCTTC.

Regarding this clonotype: This may stem from a read error, because a much larger clone lies one nucleotide away. V is TRBV7-2 and J is TRBJ1-5, with D possibly being TRBD1 (5 bases). V was trimmed by 7 bases and J by 1 base, leaving 11 bases between them. This CDR3 is 14 amino acids long. Germline-derived CDR1 and CDR2 are SGHTA and FQGNSA. The CDR3 reads CASNKGESNQPQHF. The CDR3 DNA reads as TGTGCCAGCAACAAAGGGGAGAGCAATCAGCCCCAGCATTTT.

The chain joins TRBV5-1 to TRBJ1-1; D gene ambiguous. Germline loops: CDR1 SGHRS, CDR2 YFSETQ. Trimming removed 5 bases from V and 0 bases from J, with 5 bases in between. This CDR3 has 12 amino acids. As DNA, the CDR3 is TGCGCCAGCAGTGAGATGAACACTGAAGCTTTCTTT. Translation: CASSEMNTEAFF.

This clonotype was seen ten or more times. The genes are TRBV5-1 and TRBJ2-1; TRBD1 matches 9 bases. In germline, CDR1 is SGHRS, CDR2 YFSETQ. The length of the CDR3 is 15 residues. V lost 3 bases and J lost 5; bases outside the gene matches: 6. The DNA of the CDR3 is TGCGCCAGCAGCTGGGGACAGGGACCCAACAATGAGCAGTTCTTC. Its protein is CASSWGQGPNNEQFF.

The gene calls are TRBV15 and TRBJ2-5; 12 nucleotides align to TRBD2. With V trimmed by 0 bases and J by 2 bases, 1 base remained unmatched. CDR1 is LNHNV, CDR2 YYDKDF, per germline (reference sequence). CDR3 length: 16 amino acids. The CDR3 region is CATSRDLAGGQETQYF. The CDR3 DNA is TGTGCCACCAGCAGAGACCTAGCGGGGGGGCAAGAGACCCAGTACTTC.

Concerning this clonotype: With a much larger clone just one base away, this may be a read error. The chain couples TRBV20-1 to TRBJ2-1; D not resolved. Per the germline V gene, CDR1 is DFQATT and CDR2 is SNEGSKA (reference sequence). Between the trimmed V and J ends, which lost 3 bases and 6 bases, there was a span of 12 bases. The CDR3 loop spans 13 amino acids. DNA of the CDR3: TGCAGTGCTAGCCGGCCTAGTTGCAATGAGCAGTTCTTC. It encodes CSASRPSCNEQFF.

The chain combines TRBV10-2 with TRBJ2-5; TRBD2 is a possible D gene (5 bases). The tail of the sequence fits TRBJ2-7 better, so the J call may be wrong. The CDR3 is 14 residues long. Germline lookup yields CDR1 WSHSY and CDR2 SAAADI. The CDR3 loop reads CASSESWRPYEQYF. As DNA, the CDR3 is TGCGCCAGCAGTGAGTCGTGGAGGCCCTACGAGCAGTACTTC.

This clonotype was picked up a small number of times. This may come from a read error, since a much larger clone is one base off. CDR3 protein: CSARRQEDRGYTF. Written as DNA, the CDR3 is TGCAGTGCTAGGCGGCAGGAGGACCGTGGCTACACCTTC. The V gene is TRBV20-1, the J gene TRBJ1-2; D gene uncertain. V dropped 3 bases and J dropped 7 bases, with 15 bases sitting between them. The CDR3 extends over 13 amino acids. Germline V gene data show CDR1 as DFQATT and CDR2 as SNEGSKA (reference sequence).

The chain is built from TRBV19 and TRBJ1-2; D not resolved. Germline-derived CDR1 and CDR2 are LNHDA and SQIVND (reference sequence). Trimming took off 6 bases at V and 6 bases at J, with 29 bases between the two ends. The CDR3 loop spans 18 amino acids. The DNA of the CDR3 is TGTGCCAGTAGCAATAGGCGCCGGGAGAAAGGATTAATGGATGGCTACACCTTC. It yields the protein CASSNRRREKGLMDGYTF.

This clonotype was seen many times. The chain joins TRBV4-1 to TRBJ2-1; D gene unclear. V was shortened by 1 base and J by 0 bases, with 10 bases between the two germline ends. This CDR3 spans 16 amino acids. Per the germline V gene, CDR1 is MGHRA and CDR2 is YSYEKL. The chain's CDR3 is CASSQGPSSSYNEQFF. The CDR3 DNA sequence: TGCGCCAGCAGCCAAGGACCCTCGAGCTCCTACAATGAGCAGTTCTTC.

In its sample, this clonotype was seen a few times. This CDR3 reads CASTWRGSGGEQYF. The CDR3 DNA is TGTGCCAGCACTTGGCGGGGTTCCGGAGGGGAGCAGTACTTC. V and J are TRBV28 and TRBJ2-7; weak D call: TRBD2 (6 bases). The CDR3 runs to 14 residues. CDR1 is MDHEN, CDR2 SYDVKM, per germline. Trimming pared 7 bases from V and 7 bases from J, leaving 20 bases between. The full variable domain, in which reference TRBV28 and TRBJ2-7 provide the parts outside the CDR3, is DVKVTQSSRYLVKRTGEKVFLECVQDMDHENMFWYRQDPGLGLRLIYFSYDVKMKEKGDIPEGYSVSREKKERFSLILESASTNQTSMYLCASTWRGSGGEQYFGPGTRLTVT.

Comments on this clonotype: This may arise from a read error, as a much more abundant clone is one base away. The chain carries TRBV7-2 and TRBJ1-5; D uncertain. Germline V gene lookup returns CDR1 SGHTA and CDR2 FQGNSA. There are 11 residues in the CDR3. The V end was cut by 7 bases, the J end by 9 bases, with 10 bases between. The CDR3 loop is CASKSTGPQHF. CDR3 nucleotide sequence: TGTGCCAGCAAAAGCACCGGGCCCCAGCATTTT.

This clonotype has ten or more counts. The rearrangement links TRBV27 to TRBJ2-3; 10 nucleotides match TRBD2. Germline V gene sequence: CDR1 MNHEY, CDR2 SMNVEV (reference sequence). Losses at the gene ends were 9 bases for V and 9 bases for J; bases not matched to a gene: 9. This CDR3 has 13 residues. CDR3 region: CASTSGELGTQYF. The CDR3 DNA sequence: TGTGCCAGTACTAGCGGGGAGTTAGGGACGCAGTATTTT.

Comment on this clonotype: A read error may be the cause here, since a much bigger clone is one base away. V is TRBV12-3 or TRBV12-4 and J is TRBJ1-5; D perhaps matches TRBD1 (5 bases). V was trimmed by 4 bases and J by 0 bases, leaving 7 bases between them. There are 14 residues in the CDR3. The CDR3 is CASSWDYSNQPQHF. The CDR3 DNA reads TGTGCCAGCAGTTGGGACTATAGCAATCAGCCCCAGCATTTT.

The chain employs TRBV12-3 or TRBV12-4 and TRBJ2-3; D is undetermined. The CDR3 sequence is 16 residues long. Trimming removed 2 bases from V and 0 bases from J, with 12 bases in between. CDR3 in DNA: TGTGCCAGCAGTTTAAGATCGCCGCTGAGCACAGATACGCAGTATTTT. This translates into CASSLRSPLSTDTQYF.

The V call is TRBV7-2, the J call TRBJ2-3, with D unclear. The germline V gene has CDR1 SGHTA and CDR2 FQGNSA. The CDR3 totals 12 residues. V lost 0 bases, J lost 6 bases, and 4 bases lay in between. The CDR3 here is CASSLARDTQYF. The CDR3 DNA follows: TGTGCCAGCAGCTTAGCTAGGGATACGCAGTATTTT. Together with reference TRBV7-2 and TRBJ2-3, the CDR3 gives the full variable domain: GAGVSQSPSNKVTEKGKDVELRCDPISGHTALYWYRQSLGQGLEFLIYFQGNSAPDKSGLPSDRFSAERTGGSVSTLTIQRTQQEDSAVYLCASSLARDTQYFGPGTRLTVL.